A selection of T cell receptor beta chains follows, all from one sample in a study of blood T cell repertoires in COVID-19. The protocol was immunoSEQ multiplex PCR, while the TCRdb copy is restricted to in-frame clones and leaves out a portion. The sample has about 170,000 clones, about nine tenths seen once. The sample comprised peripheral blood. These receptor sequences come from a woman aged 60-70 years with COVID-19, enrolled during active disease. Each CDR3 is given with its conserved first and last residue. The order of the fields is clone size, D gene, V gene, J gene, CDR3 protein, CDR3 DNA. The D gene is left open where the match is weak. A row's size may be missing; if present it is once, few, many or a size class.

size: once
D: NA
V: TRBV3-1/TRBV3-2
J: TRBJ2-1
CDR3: CASSQAVGGYNEQFF
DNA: TGTGCCAGCAGCCAAGCGGTAGGGGGATACAATGAGCAGTTCTTC

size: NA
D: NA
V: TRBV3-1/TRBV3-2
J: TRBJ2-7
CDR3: CASSQGLTYEQYF
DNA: TGTGCCAGCAGCCAAGGACTTACATACGAGCAGTACTTC

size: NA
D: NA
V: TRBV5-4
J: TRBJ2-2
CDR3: CASSPGTTNTGELFF
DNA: TGTGCCAGCAGCCCCGGGACAACGAACACCGGGGAGCTGTTTTTT

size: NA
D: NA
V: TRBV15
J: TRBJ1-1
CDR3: CATRMGGGTEAFF
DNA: TGTGCCACCAGGATGGGAGGGGGCACTGAAGCTTTCTTT

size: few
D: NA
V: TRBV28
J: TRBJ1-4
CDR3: CASSLAGTNEKLFF
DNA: TGTGCCAGCAGTTTAGCAGGGACTAATGAAAAACTGTTTTTT

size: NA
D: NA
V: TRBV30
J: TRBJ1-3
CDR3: CAWSLIGGWSGNTIYF
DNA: TGTGCCTGGAGCTTAATCGGGGGTTGGTCTGGAAACACCATATATTTT

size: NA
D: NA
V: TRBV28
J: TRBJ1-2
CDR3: CASLLWEGADGYTF
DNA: TGTGCCAGCCTCTTGTGGGAGGGAGCGGATGGCTACACCTTC

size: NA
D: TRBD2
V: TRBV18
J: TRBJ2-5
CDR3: CASSPFSGKGETQYF
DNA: TGTGCCAGCTCACCCTTTAGCGGGAAGGGAGAGACCCAGTACTTC

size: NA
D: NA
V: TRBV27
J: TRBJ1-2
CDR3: CASSPLSFIQANYGYTF
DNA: TGTGCCAGCAGTCCCCTTAGCTTCATCCAAGCTAACTATGGCTACACCTTC

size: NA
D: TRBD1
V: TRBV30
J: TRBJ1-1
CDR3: CAWSRGTGYTEAFF
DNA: TGTGCCTGGAGCCGGGGGACAGGGTATACTGAAGCTTTCTTT

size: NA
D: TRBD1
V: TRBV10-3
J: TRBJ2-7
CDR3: CAISAPDRGAYEQYF
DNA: TGTGCCATCAGTGCCCCGGACAGGGGAGCCTACGAGCAGTACTTC

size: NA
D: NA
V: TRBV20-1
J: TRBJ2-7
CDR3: CSASGRGSKYEQYF
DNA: TGCAGTGCTAGTGGGCGAGGGAGTAAGTACGAGCAGTACTTC

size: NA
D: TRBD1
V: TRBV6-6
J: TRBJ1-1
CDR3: CASSLPTGGNTEAFF
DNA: TGTGCCAGCAGTTTACCGACAGGGGGAAACACTGAAGCTTTCTTT

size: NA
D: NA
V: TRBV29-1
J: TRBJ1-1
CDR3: CSVRVRVGGMNTEAFF
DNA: TGCAGCGTCCGTGTCAGGGTAGGTGGAATGAACACTGAAGCTTTCTTT

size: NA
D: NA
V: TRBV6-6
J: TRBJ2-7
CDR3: CASSYSSQGIYEQYF
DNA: TGTGCCAGCAGTTACTCGAGCCAGGGGATCTACGAGCAGTACTTC

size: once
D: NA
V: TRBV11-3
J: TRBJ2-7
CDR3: CASSPVRGSYEQYF
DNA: TGTGCCAGCAGCCCGGTAAGGGGGTCCTACGAGCAGTACTTC

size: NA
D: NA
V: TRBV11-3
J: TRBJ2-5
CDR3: CASSQAGPQETQYF
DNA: TGTGCCAGCAGCCAAGCGGGCCCCCAAGAGACCCAGTACTTC

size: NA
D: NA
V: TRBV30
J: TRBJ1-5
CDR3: CAWSVSQDNQPQHF
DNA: TGTGCCTGGAGTGTTTCGCAGGACAATCAGCCCCAGCATTTT

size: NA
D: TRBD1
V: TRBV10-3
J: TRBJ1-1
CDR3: CAIGQGANEAFF
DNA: TGTGCCATCGGACAGGGGGCCAATGAAGCTTTCTTT

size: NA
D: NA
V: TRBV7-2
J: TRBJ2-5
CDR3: CASSSRTGETQYF
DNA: TGTGCCAGCAGTTCTCGGACGGGGGAGACCCAGTACTTC

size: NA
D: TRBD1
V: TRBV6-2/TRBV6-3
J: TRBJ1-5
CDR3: CASTPGQGYSNQPQHF
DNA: TGTGCCAGCACCCCGGGACAGGGGTATAGCAATCAGCCCCAGCATTTT

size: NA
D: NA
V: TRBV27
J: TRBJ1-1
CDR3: CASSLSWTENTEAFF
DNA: TGTGCCAGCAGTTTAAGCTGGACAGAGAACACTGAAGCTTTCTTT

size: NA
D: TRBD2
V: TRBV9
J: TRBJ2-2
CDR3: CASSVALIGTSGLRTGELFF
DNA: TGTGCCAGCAGCGTAGCTCTGATTGGGACTAGCGGGTTGAGAACCGGGGAGCTGTTTTTT

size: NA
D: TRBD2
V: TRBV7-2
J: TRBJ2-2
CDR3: CASSLGTSIGELFF
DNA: TGTGCCAGCAGCTTAGGGACTAGCATCGGGGAGCTGTTTTTT

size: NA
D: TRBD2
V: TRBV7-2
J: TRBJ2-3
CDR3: CASSLRLAGGVTSTDTQYF
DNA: TGTGCCAGCAGTCTTAGACTAGCGGGAGGAGTAACTAGCACAGATACGCAGTATTTT

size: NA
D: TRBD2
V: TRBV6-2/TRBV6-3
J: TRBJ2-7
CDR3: CASSRDSGNSYEQYF
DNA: TGTGCCAGCAGTCGAGATAGCGGGAACTCCTACGAGCAGTACTTC

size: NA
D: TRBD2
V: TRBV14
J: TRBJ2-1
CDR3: CASSQLAGGRGEQFF
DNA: TGTGCCAGCAGCCAATTAGCGGGAGGGAGAGGTGAGCAGTTCTTC

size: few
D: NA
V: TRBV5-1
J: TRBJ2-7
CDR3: CASSLGGYEQYF
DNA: TGCGCCAGCAGCTTGGGAGGGTACGAGCAGTACTTC

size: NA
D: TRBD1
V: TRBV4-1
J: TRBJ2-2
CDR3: CASSQDTGGSNTGELFF
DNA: TGCGCCAGCAGCCAGGATACAGGGGGTTCGAACACCGGGGAGCTGTTTTTT

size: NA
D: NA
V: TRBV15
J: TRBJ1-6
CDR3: CATSRDRSSPLHF
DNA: TGTGCCACCAGCAGAGATCGGAGTTCACCCCTCCACTTT

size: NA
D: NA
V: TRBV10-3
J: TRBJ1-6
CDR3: CAIRGAGNNSPLHF
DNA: TGTGCCATCAGAGGCGCAGGAAATAATTCACCCCTCCACTTT

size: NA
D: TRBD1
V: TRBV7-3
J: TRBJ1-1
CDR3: CASSLQGVGAEAFF
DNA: TGTGCCAGCAGCTTACAGGGGGTAGGAGCTGAAGCTTTCTTT

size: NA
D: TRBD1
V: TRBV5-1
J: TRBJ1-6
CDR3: CASMGQYNSPLHF
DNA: TGCGCCAGCATGGGACAGTATAATTCACCCCTCCACTTT

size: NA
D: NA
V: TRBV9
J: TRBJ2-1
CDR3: CASNKRVTGEQFF
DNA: TGTGCCAGCAACAAGCGGGTGACGGGTGAGCAGTTCTTC

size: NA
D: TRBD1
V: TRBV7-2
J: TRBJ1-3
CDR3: CASSPTGVSGNTIYF
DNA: TGTGCCAGCAGCCCGACAGGGGTCTCTGGAAACACCATATATTTT

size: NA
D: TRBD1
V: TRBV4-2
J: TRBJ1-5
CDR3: CASSHSSGTGNQPQHF
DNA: TGTGCCAGCAGCCATTCCTCCGGGACAGGGAATCAGCCCCAGCATTTT

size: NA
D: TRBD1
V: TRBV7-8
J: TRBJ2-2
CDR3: CASSPRTGGSTGELFF
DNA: TGTGCCAGCAGCCCACGGACAGGGGGTAGCACCGGGGAGCTGTTTTTT

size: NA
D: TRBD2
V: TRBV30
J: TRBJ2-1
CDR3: CAWSAPSSGRPYNEQFF
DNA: TGTGCCTGGAGTGCTCCGTCTAGCGGGAGACCCTACAATGAGCAGTTCTTC

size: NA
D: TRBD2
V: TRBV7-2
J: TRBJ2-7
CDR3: CASSVLAGASYEQYF
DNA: TGTGCCAGCAGCGTACTAGCGGGGGCCTCCTACGAGCAGTACTTC